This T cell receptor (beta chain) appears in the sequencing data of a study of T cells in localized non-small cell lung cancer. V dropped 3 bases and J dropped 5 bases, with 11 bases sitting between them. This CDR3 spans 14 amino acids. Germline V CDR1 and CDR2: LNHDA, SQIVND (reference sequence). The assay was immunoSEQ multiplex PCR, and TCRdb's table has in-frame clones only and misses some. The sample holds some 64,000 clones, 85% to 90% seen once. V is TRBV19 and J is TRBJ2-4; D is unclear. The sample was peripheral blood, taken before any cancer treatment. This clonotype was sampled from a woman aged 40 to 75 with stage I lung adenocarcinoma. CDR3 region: CASSMWEEENIQYF. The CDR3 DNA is TGTGCCAGTAGTATGTGGGAAGAGGAAAACATTCAGTACTTC. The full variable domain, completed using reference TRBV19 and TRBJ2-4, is DGGITQSPKYLFRKEGQNVTLSCEQNLNHDAMYWYRQDPGQGLRLIYYSQIVNDFQKGDIAEGYSVSREKKESFPLTVTSAQKNPTAFYLCASSMWEEENIQYFGAGTRLSVL.